This T cell receptor (beta chain) was obtained from a study of regulatory T cells in long-lasting Graves disease. Of note for this clonotype: What it recognizes is unknown. With only one base between it and a far larger clone, this is likely a read error.

The CDR3 sequence is 13 residues long. Germline V gene lookup returns CDR1 SNHLY and CDR2 FYNNEI. Trimming cost V 6 bases and J 7 bases; bases outside gene matches: 8. As to time point: newly diagnosed GD, antithyroid drugs for less than 3 months. After RNA was extracted from PBMCs, the TCR library was made from it. Points from the study as a whole: What was studied was peripheral blood only, and not thyroid tissue.

The authors built TCR beta libraries using iRepertoire HTBI primers and Arm-PCR of CDR3 regions. TCRdb ran MiXCR on the multiplex PCR reads and lists one entry per CDR3 protein. The sample lists 360,000 or so distinct CDR3 sequences, 15% to 20% occurring once. This sample also appeared in a second study, on T cells in Graves' hyperthyroidism and ophthalmopathy. According to that study: A set of HTBI primers served as the primers for a first-round RT-PCR of the TCR CDR3.

This receptor was obtained from a woman between 18 and 30 years old with Graves disease. The rearrangement uses TRBV2 and TRBJ2-7, with 8 bases matching TRBD1. The sample in question was peripheral blood mononuclear cells (PBMCs), obtained at new diagnosis, from a patient treated with antithyroid drugs. The CDR3 DNA reads TGTGCCAGCAGAGGACAGGGCTACAATGAGCAGTACTTC. Amino acid sequence: CASRGQGYNEQYF. Using reference TRBV2 and TRBJ2-7 for the parts outside the CDR3, the full variable domain is EPEVTQTPSHQVTQMGQEVILRCVPISNHLYFYWYRQILGQKVEFLVSFYNNEISEKSEIFDDQFSVERPDGSNFTLKIRSTKLEDSAMYFCASRGQGYNEQYFGPGTRLTVT.